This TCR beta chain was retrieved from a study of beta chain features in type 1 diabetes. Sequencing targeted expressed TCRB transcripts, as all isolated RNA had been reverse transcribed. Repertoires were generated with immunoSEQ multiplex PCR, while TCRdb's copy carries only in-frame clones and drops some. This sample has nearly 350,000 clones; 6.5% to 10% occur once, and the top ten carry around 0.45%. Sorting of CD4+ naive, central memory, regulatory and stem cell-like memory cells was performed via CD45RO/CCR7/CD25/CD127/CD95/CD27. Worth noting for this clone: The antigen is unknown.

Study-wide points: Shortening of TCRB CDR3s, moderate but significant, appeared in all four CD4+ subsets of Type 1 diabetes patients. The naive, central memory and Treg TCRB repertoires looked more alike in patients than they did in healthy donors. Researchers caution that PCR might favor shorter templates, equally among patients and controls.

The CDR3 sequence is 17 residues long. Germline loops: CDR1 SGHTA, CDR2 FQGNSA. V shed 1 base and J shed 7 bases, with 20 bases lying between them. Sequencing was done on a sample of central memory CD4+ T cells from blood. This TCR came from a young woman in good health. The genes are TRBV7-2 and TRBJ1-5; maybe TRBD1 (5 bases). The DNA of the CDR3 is TGTGCCAGCAGCTTAGGGGGCGGCGGGGCGCGAATGCAGCCCCAGCATTTT. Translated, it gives CASSLGGGGARMQPQHF.